The entry that follows covers one T cell receptor beta chain sequence. V was pared by 1 base and J by 6 bases, with 18 bases between. CDR1 and CDR2 from the germline V gene are SGHDN and FVKESK. This CDR3 spans 16 amino acids. Original processing notes: Amplification of reference gene primers was used by the study to estimate nucleated cell counts. TCRdb's copy holds only in-frame clones and misses some; the assay was immunoSEQ multiplex PCR. V, J and clone size are taken as reported in that table, and D and trimming were inferred from the DNA itself. Here the sample spans more than 150,000 clones, less than 80% being singletons. This specimen belongs to a study of blood T cell repertoires in COVID-19. About the study: Sites across the United States, Italy and Spain contributed samples from acute and convalescent COVID-19. From T cells, B-cell-depleted T cells, or PBMCs came the material, which was cDNA or gDNA.

The chain is built from TRBV14 and TRBJ2-5, with a weak D call TRBD1 (6 bases). Sequencing input: peripheral blood. This receptor was obtained from a man aged 45-60 years who had recovered from COVID-19. The CDR3 sequence: CASSQATDRSGKTQYF. The CDR3 nucleotides are TGTGCCAGCAGCCAAGCCACCGACAGGTCGGGGAAGACCCAGTACTTC. Based on the CDR3 plus reference TRBV14 and TRBJ2-5, the full variable domain is EAGVTQFPSHSVIEKGQTVTLRCDPISGHDNLYWYRRVMGKEIKFLLHFVKESKQDESGMPNNRFLAERTGGTYSTLKVQPAELEDSGVYFCASSQATDRSGKTQYFGPGTRLLVL.